This TCR beta chain is drawn from a study of blood T cell repertoires in COVID-19. Study context: Acute-phase and convalescent COVID-19 samples originated in the United States, Italy and Spain. T cells, B-cell-depleted T cells, or PBMCs provided the cDNA or gDNA that served as material.

Per the study methods: How many nucleated cells were present was estimated from reference gene primer amplification. Clones were sequenced by immunoSEQ multiplex PCR, and TCRdb holds only the in-frame ones, with some missing. V, J and clone size derive from that table, while D and trimming were established from the DNA sequence. The table lists around 150,000 clones, 90% of them singletons. Sequencing was performed on peripheral blood. The TCR was taken from a man aged 55 to 70 with active or convalescent COVID-19.

The DNA for the CDR3 is TGTGCCAGCAGCGTAGTCGGGGGGGCCGGGGAGACCCAGTACTTC. The encoded protein is CASSVVGGAGETQYF. V is TRBV9 and J is TRBJ2-5, with TRBD2 matching 8 bases. Trimming cost V 0 bases and J 5 bases; bases outside gene matches: 6. The germline V gene encodes CDR1 SGDLS and CDR2 YYNGEE. This CDR3 is built from 15 residues.